The rows below give T cell receptor beta chains drawn from one sample of a study of Ad26.COV2.S vaccination and SARS-CoV-2 variants. Using immunoSEQ multiplex PCR, the repertoire was profiled, and TCRdb retains in-frame clones only, with some absent. The sample gives about 350,000 clones, roughly 81% of which show up once; 2.5% to 3.5% is in the top ten. Sample: peripheral blood, taken in a trial of Ad26.COV2.S vaccine versus placebo. These receptors originate from a person aged 18 to 59 who received the Ad26.COV2.S COVID-19 vaccine or a placebo. The CDR3 runs from the conserved cysteine through the conserved F or W. The size entry is marked missing in some rows and otherwise reads once, few, many or a size class.

size	V	J	CDR3
NA	TRBV4-3	TRBJ1-6	CASSQEGAIPSDSPLHF
few	TRBV30	TRBJ1-6	CAWSPTPTGYNSPLHF
once	TRBV30	TRBJ1-4	CASLRARGEKLFF
NA	TRBV18	TRBJ1-4	CASSPPGGPREKLFF
few	TRBV11-2	TRBJ1-4	CASSSDRGEKLFF
NA	TRBV9	TRBJ2-2	CASRPGQGRTGELFF
once	TRBV7-2	TRBJ1-1	CASSSFPDRETF
NA	TRBV6-1	TRBJ1-3	CASSEIGGLGNTIYF
NA	TRBV6-2/TRBV6-3	TRBJ1-1	CASSYDTEAFF
NA	TRBV30	TRBJ2-7	CASGGSYEQYF
once	TRBV9	TRBJ2-3	CASSGTGTSIDTQYF
NA	TRBV19	TRBJ2-7	CASSHPDRGDEQYF
NA	TRBV27	TRBJ1-6	CASSYSTWTAYNSPLHF
NA	TRBV18	TRBJ2-3	CASSQNGVDTQYF
NA	TRBV11-2	TRBJ2-7	CASSLVFGYEQYF
NA	TRBV3-1/TRBV3-2	TRBJ1-2	CASSQETGGHGYTF
NA	TRBV7-2	TRBJ1-4	CASSLALGAGEKLFF
NA	TRBV11-2	TRBJ2-7	CASSSTRTYEQYF
NA	TRBV28	TRBJ1-1	CASMGGQDFNEAFF
NA	TRBV11-2	TRBJ1-3	CASSLPGEASGNTIYF
NA	TRBV18	TRBJ2-6	CASSPLPGLAEVLTF
once	TRBV2	TRBJ1-4	CASSRRQIATNEKLFF
NA	TRBV27	TRBJ1-5	CASSFGTGLQPQHF
NA	TRBV7-7	TRBJ2-1	CASSLDGQSNEQFF
once	TRBV7-9	TRBJ2-4	CASSLGGLLQYF
NA	TRBV19	TRBJ2-4	CASSSGPGVTKNIQYF
few	TRBV10-3	TRBJ2-2	CAISAGTGIVRSTGELFF
NA	TRBV3-1/TRBV3-2	TRBJ2-1	CASSQVQDSYNEQFF
once	TRBV6-2/TRBV6-3	TRBJ2-7	CASSYSGRAGEQYF
NA	TRBV2	TRBJ1-5	CASTPWPWDSNQPQHF
NA	TRBV4-1	TRBJ2-1	CASSQVYNEQFF
NA	TRBV27	TRBJ2-7	CASSPLPIGTRYEQYF
many	TRBV5-1	TRBJ1-3	CASSLEGRRDTIYF
once	TRBV3-1/TRBV3-2	TRBJ2-5	CASSSRGRVKTQYF
NA	TRBV11-2	TRBJ2-7	CASSLTGAHGYEQYF
NA	TRBV4-1	TRBJ2-7	CASSQDPLREQYF
NA	TRBV5-1	TRBJ2-3	CASSLGLLAGGTDTQYF
NA	TRBV5-1	TRBJ2-5	CASTNPPGETQYF
NA	TRBV3-1/TRBV3-2	TRBJ2-1	CASSLGVRAKQDKNEQFF
NA	TRBV5-5	TRBJ2-1	CASSQTGKPYNEQFF
NA	TRBV10-1	TRBJ2-3	CASSNRDRAADTQYF
NA	TRBV6-5	TRBJ2-1	CASRTSGTYNEQFF
NA	TRBV11-3	TRBJ2-5	CASSLDPWETQYF
NA	TRBV19	TRBJ2-3	CASSRYLDSASTDTQYF
NA	TRBV2	TRBJ2-3	CASSEVGTDTQYF